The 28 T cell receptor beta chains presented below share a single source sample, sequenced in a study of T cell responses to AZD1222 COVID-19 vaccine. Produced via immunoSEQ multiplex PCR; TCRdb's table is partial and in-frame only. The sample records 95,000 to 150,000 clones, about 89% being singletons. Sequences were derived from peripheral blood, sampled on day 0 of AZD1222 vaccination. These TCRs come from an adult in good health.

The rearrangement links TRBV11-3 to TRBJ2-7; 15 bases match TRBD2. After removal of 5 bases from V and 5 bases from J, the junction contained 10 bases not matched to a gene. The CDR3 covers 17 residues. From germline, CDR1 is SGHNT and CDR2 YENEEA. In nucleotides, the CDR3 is TGTGCCAGCAGCCTGGGACTAGCGGGAGGCATGCTCCACGAGCAGTACTTC. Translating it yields CASSLGLAGGMLHEQYF. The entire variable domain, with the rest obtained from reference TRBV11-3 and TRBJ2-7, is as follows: EAGVVQSPRYKIIEKKQPVAFWCNPISGHNTLYWYLQNLGQGPELLIRYENEEAVDDSQLPKDRFSAERLKGVDSTLKIQPAELGDSAVYLCASSLGLAGGMLHEQYFGPGTRLTVT.

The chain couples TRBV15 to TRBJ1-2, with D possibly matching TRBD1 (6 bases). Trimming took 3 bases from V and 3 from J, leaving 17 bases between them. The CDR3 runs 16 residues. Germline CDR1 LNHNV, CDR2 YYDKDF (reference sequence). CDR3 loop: CATSRYQGRVDYGYTF. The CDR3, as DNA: TGTGCCACCAGCAGGTATCAGGGGAGGGTAGACTATGGCTACACCTTC.

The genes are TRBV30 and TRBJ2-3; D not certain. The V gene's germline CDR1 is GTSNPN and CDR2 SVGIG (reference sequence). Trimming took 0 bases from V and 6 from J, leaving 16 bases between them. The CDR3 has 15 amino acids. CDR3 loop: CAWSVLTYPRDTQYF. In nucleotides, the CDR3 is TGTGCCTGGAGTGTACTGACCTATCCACGCGATACGCAGTATTTT.

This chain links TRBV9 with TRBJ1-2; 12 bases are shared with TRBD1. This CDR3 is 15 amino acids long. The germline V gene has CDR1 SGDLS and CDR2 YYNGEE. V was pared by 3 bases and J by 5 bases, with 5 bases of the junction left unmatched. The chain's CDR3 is CASSEGQGAAYGYTF. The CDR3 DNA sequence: TGTGCCAGCAGCGAGGGACAGGGGGCAGCATATGGCTACACCTTC.

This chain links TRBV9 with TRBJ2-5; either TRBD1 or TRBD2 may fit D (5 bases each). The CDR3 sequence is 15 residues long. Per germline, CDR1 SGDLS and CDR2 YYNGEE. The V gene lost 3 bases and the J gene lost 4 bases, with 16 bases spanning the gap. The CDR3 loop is CASSAGAGEGETQYF. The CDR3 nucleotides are TGTGCCAGCAGCGCCGGGGCCGGGGAAGGAGAGACCCAGTACTTC.

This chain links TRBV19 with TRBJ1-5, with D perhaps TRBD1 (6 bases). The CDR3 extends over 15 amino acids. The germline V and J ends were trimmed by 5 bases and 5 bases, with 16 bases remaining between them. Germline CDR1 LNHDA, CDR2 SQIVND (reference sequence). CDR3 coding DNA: TGTGCCAGTAGTCAACATCTAGGGGGGGATCAGCCCCAGCATTTT. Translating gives CASSQHLGGDQPQHF.

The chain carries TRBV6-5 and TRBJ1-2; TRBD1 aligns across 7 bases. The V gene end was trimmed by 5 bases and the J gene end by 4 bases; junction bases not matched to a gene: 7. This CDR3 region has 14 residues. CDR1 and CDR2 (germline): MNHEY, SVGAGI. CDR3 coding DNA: TGTGCCAGCAGTCAGGGGGGGCGCAGCTATGGCTACACCTTC. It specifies CASSQGGRSYGYTF.

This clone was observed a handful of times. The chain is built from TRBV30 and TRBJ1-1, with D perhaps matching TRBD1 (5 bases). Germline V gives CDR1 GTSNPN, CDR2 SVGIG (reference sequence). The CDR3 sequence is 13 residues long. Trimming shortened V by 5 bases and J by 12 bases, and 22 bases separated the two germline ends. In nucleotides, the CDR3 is TGTGCCTGGGAACCCTCGGGGGTCGGATTAACTTTCTTT. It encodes CAWEPSGVGLTFF. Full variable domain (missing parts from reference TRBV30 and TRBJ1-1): SQTIHQWPATLVQPVGSPLSLECTVEGTSNPNLYWYRQAAGRGLQLLFYSVGIGQISSEVPQNLSASRPQDRQFILSSKKLLLSDSGFYLCAWEPSGVGLTFFGQGTRLTVV.

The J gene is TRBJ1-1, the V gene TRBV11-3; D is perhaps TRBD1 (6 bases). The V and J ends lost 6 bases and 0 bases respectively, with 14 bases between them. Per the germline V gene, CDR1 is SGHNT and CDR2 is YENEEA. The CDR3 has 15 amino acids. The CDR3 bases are TGTGCCAGCAGTCGGACAGCAGGTGTGAACACTGAAGCTTTCTTT. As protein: CASSRTAGVNTEAFF.

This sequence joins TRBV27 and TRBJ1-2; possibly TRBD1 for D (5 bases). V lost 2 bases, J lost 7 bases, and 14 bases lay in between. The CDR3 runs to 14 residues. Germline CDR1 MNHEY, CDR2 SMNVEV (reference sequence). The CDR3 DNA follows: TGTGCCAGCAGTTTAGGAGCAGGGCTTAGTGGCTACACCTTC. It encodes CASSLGAGLSGYTF.

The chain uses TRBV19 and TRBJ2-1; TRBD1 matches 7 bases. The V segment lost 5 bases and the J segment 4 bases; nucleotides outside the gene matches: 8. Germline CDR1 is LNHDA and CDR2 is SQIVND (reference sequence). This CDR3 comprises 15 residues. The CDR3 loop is CASSPTTGSYNEQFF. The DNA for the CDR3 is TGTGCCAGTAGTCCCACGACAGGGTCTTACAATGAGCAGTTCTTC.

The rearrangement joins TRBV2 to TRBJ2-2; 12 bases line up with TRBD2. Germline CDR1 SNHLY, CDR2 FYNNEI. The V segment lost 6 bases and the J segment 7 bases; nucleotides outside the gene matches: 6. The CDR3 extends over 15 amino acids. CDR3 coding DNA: TGTGCCAGCAGACTAGCGGGAGGAAGGATCGGGGAGCTGTTTTTT. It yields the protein CASRLAGGRIGELFF. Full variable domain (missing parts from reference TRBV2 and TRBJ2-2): EPEVTQTPSHQVTQMGQEVILRCVPISNHLYFYWYRQILGQKVEFLVSFYNNEISEKSEIFDDQFSVERPDGSNFTLKIRSTKLEDSAMYFCASRLAGGRIGELFFGEGSRLTVL.

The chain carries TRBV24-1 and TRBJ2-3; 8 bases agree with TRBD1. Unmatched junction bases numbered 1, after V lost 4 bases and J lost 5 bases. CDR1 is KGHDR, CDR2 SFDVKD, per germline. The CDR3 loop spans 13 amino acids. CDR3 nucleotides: TGTGCCACCAGTGAAACAGGGGGAGATACGCAGTATTTT. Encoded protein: CATSETGGDTQYF.

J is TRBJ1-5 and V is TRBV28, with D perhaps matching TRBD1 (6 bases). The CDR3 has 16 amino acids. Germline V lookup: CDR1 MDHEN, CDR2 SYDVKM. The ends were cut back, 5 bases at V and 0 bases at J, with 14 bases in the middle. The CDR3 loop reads CASSVTGLYSNQPQHF. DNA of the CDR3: TGTGCCAGCAGTGTCACAGGGCTTTATAGCAATCAGCCCCAGCATTTT.

Here the CDR3 DNA reads TGTGCCAGCAGACAGGGCCATGGCTACACCTTC. Protein: CASRQGHGYTF. The chain joins TRBV6-5 to TRBJ1-2; possibly TRBD1 for D (6 bases). The CDR3 runs 11 residues. Germline assignment: CDR1 MNHEY and CDR2 SVGAGI. V was pared by 6 bases and J by 6 bases, with 8 bases between.

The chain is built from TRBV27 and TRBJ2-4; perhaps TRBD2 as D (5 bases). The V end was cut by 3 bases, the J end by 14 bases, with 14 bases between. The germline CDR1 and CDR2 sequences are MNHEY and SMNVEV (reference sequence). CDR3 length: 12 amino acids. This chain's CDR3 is CASSFSGRREYF. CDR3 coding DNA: TGTGCCAGCAGTTTCTCGGGCCGGCGGGAGTACTTC.

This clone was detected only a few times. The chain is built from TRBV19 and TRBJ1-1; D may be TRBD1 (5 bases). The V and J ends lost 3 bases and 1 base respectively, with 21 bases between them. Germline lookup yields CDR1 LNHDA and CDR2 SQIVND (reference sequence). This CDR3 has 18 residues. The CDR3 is CASSMKDRGRRRNTEAFF. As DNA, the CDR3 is TGTGCCAGTAGTATGAAGGATAGGGGACGACGAAGGAACACTGAAGCTTTCTTT.

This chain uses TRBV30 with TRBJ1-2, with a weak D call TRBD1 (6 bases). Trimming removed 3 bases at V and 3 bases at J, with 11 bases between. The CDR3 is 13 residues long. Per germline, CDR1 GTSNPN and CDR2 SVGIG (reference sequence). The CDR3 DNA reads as TGTGCCTGGAGCTCCGGGGGCGACTATGGCTACACCTTC. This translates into CAWSSGGDYGYTF.

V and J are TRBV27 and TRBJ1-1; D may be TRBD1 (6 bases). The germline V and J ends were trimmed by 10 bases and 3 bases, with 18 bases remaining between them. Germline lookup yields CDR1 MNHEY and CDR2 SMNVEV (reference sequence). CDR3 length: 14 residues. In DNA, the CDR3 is TGTGCCACCAACCAGAGGGGGTCGGACACTGAAGCTTTCTTT. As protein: CATNQRGSDTEAFF.

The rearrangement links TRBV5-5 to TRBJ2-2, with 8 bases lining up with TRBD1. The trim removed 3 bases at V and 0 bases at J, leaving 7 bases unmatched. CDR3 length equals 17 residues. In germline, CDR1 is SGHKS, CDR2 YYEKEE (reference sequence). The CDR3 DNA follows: TGTGCCAGCAGCTACCCTCGACAGGGGCCGAACACCGGGGAGCTGTTTTTT. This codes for CASSYPRQGPNTGELFF. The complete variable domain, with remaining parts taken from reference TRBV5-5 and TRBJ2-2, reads DAGVTQSPTHLIKTRGQQVTLRCSPISGHKSVSWYQQVLGQGPQFIFQYYEKEERGRGNFPDRFSARQFPNYSSELNVNALLLGDSALYLCASSYPRQGPNTGELFFGEGSRLTVL.

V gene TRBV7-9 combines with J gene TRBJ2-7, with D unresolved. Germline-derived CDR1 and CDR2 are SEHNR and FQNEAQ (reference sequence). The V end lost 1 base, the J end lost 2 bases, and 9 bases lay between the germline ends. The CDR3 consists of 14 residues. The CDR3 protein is CASSLEALAYEQYF. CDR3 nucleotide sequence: TGTGCCAGCAGCTTAGAGGCGTTAGCCTACGAGCAGTACTTC.

CDR3 sequence: CASSSYKTSDAYNEQFF. The CDR3 DNA reads TGTGCCAGCAGTTCCTACAAGACTAGCGACGCATACAATGAGCAGTTCTTC. The gene calls are TRBV27 and TRBJ2-1; 8 bases map to TRBD2. The CDR3 covers 17 residues. Germline-derived CDR1 and CDR2 are MNHEY and SMNVEV (reference sequence). V dropped 4 bases and J dropped 4; count of bases not matched to a gene: 12.

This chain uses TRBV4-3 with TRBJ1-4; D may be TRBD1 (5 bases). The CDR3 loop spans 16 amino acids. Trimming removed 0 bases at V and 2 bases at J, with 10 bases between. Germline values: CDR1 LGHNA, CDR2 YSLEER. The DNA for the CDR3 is TGCGCCAGCAGCCAAGATGGTGGGGGTACTAATGAAAAACTGTTTTTT. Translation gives CASSQDGGGTNEKLFF.

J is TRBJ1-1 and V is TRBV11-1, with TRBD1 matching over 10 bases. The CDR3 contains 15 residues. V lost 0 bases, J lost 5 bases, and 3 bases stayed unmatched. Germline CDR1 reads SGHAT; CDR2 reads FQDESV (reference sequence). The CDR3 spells CASSLATGGGTEAFF. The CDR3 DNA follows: TGTGCCAGCAGCTTAGCGACAGGGGGCGGGACTGAAGCTTTCTTT.

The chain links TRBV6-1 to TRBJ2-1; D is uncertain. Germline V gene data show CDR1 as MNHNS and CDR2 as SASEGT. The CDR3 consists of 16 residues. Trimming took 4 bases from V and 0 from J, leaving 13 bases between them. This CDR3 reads CASSVPTASSYNEQFF. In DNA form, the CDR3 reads TGTGCCAGCAGTGTCCCGACGGCAAGCTCCTACAATGAGCAGTTCTTC.

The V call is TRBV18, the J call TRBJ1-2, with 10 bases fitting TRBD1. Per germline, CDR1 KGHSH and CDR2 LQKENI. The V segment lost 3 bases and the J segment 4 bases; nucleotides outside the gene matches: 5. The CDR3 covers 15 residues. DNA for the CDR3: TGTGCCAGCTCACCCGGGACAGGGGACCCCTATGGCTACACCTTC. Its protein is CASSPGTGDPYGYTF.

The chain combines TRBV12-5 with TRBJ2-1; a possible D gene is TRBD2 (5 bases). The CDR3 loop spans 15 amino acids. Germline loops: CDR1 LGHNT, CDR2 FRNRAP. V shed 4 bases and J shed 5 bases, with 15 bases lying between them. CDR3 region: CASGYFGWGDNEQFF. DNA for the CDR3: TGTGCTAGTGGTTATTTTGGGTGGGGAGACAATGAGCAGTTCTTC. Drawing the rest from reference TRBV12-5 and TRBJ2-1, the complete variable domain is DARVTQTPRHKVTEMGQEVTMRCQPILGHNTVFWYRQTMMQGLELLAYFRNRAPLDDSGMPKDRFSAEMPDATLATLKIQPSEPRDSAVYFCASGYFGWGDNEQFFGPGTRLTVL.

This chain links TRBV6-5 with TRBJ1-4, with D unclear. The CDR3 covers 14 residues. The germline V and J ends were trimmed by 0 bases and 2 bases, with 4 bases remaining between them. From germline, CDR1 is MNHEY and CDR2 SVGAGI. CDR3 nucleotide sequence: TGTGCCAGCAGTTACTCGTCCACTAATGAAAAACTGTTTTTT. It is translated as CASSYSSTNEKLFF.